This TCR beta chain was documented in a study of Ad26.COV2.S vaccination and SARS-CoV-2 variants. The germline V gene encodes CDR1 SNHLY and CDR2 FYNNEI. The CDR3 runs 15 residues. V trimming: 4 bases; J trimming: 0 bases; junction bases outside the gene matches: 1. TCRdb keeps only in-frame clones here, not all; method: immunoSEQ multiplex PCR. The sample gives a few hundred thousand clones, roughly 90% of which show up once; 1.5% to 2% is in the top ten. This clone was picked up a small number of times. Treatment here: about 20 received Ad26.COV2.S at low or high dose, single or two shots; five or six received placebo; per-sample allocation not given. The investigators took samples on day 63 after the first vaccine or placebo injection.

This clonotype originated in a person aged 18 to 65 who received the Ad26.COV2.S COVID-19 vaccine or a placebo. V usage is TRBV2 and J usage is TRBJ2-2; 8 bases map to TRBD2. This sample comprised peripheral blood, obtained in a trial of Ad26.COV2.S vaccine versus placebo. The CDR3 loop is CASSVAGPNTGELFF. CDR3 sequence (DNA): TGTGCCAGCAGTGTAGCGGGACCGAACACCGGGGAGCTGTTTTTT. The full variable domain, in which reference TRBV2 and TRBJ2-2 provide the parts outside the CDR3, is EPEVTQTPSHQVTQMGQEVILRCVPISNHLYFYWYRQILGQKVEFLVSFYNNEISEKSEIFDDQFSVERPDGSNFTLKIRSTKLEDSAMYFCASSVAGPNTGELFFGEGSRLTVL.